This T cell receptor beta chain was identified in a study of cytomegalovirus exposure and HLA in healthy donors (dated by TCRdb to the late 2010s). Regarding the research as a whole: In an earlier analysis of 550 to 750 of the donors, around 300 Gb of sequence data and 90 million to 130 million unique TCR beta sequences from 180 million or so T cells were reported. Among the roughly 400 genotyped donors, more than 70% belonged to the genetic ancestry cluster associated with self-reported Caucasian donors. All discovery cohort repertoires had been generated using a single sequencing platform. Besides the first cohort of around 670 subjects, a separate validation cohort made up of roughly 120 different subjects was used. An earlier analysis of approximately 580 of the donors used high-throughput TCR beta sequencing to judge whether each TCR beta V gene segment behaved as functional or pseudogenic. Donor age, sex, ethnicity and CMV serostatus were compiled alongside the repertoire data. To predict cytomegalovirus infection status, the study brought together high-throughput TCR immunosequencing, statistical association of individual TCRs with disease status, and machine learning. An early release covering roughly 640 HLA-typed donors comprised about 290 gigabases of sequencing data and 65 million to 100 million unique TCR sequences. The number of donors typed differed by locus, with about 629-630 for A, B, C, DRB1 and DQB1, more than 500 for DQA1, approximately 570 for DPA1, and under 490 for DPB1. Both class I and class II loci were covered by HLA typing, at four-digit resolution. Because of strong linkage in the cohort, four to six DR-DQ haplotypes were treated as single units for association and clustering. Genome-wide SNP genotypes for about 55% of the roughly 670 donors were used in a later genetic analysis, which treated that subset as a discovery cohort. In a later analysis, previously published TCR beta repertoires from 666 donors were re-analyzed and high-resolution HLA genotyping was added so that TCR occurrence patterns could be studied. The study used immunosequencing to profile the T cell repertoires of 600 to 850 subjects and linked those repertoires to cytomegalovirus serostatus. The study was designed to test whether signatures of past pathogen exposure could be identified by cataloging public T cell receptors. Among a few hundred genotyped donors of the cohort, an average of roughly 240,000 unique TCR beta nucleotide sequences were sequenced per donor, roughly a sixth of them non-productive. Rather than drawing on any new phenotypic data, the later analysis identified candidate immune exposures from TCR beta sequences and the way those sequences occurred across donors.

The cohort comprised more than 550 healthy bone marrow donors. All cohort members were sampled while nominally healthy, although unrecorded immune exposures were likely present. The donor tested CMV seronegative and was one of the 352 seronegative cohort members. Every donor gave a peripheral blood sample, and the peripheral blood mononuclear cells from that sample were used for TCR beta sequencing. Genomic DNA extraction from the blood cell samples was performed with the Qiagen DNeasy Blood Extraction Kit. The CDR3 spans 14 residues, from the cysteine through the phenylalanine. Only the CDR3 DNA stays, 42 bases, in frame from base 1. V loses 3 bases, J loses 2 bases, and the germline ends lie 8 bases apart. The germline V gene specifies MDHEN as CDR1 and SYDVKM as CDR2. The library came from the immunoSEQ multiplex PCR assay. For the multiplex PCR, a mixture combining 60 forward primers for TCR Vbeta segments and 13 reverse primers for TCR Jbeta segments was used. The CDR3 region of rearranged TCR beta genes was amplified from genomic DNA with a multiplex PCR assay. Amplified TCR beta libraries were sequenced as 87-base-pair reads on the Illumina HiSeq System. For the original study's pipeline: In a later analysis, tens of millions of unique TCR beta chains were counted across the approximately 640 repertoires, and roughly 9.9 million of these chains were shared by at least two donors. To remove PCR and sequencing errors, raw reads were error-corrected and collapsed into unique sequences using a nearest-neighbor algorithm that merged closely related sequences. CDR3 sequences were aligned to IMGT reference sequences to assign V, D and J gene segments. For a sequence to be retained, a match of at least six nucleotides was required to both a V gene segment and a J gene segment. A rearrangement counted as productive if the CDR3 had no stop codons and remained in frame with V and J, and every other rearrangement counted as non-productive. CDR3 was defined according to IMGT convention as the region running from the second conserved V-encoded cysteine to the conserved J-encoded phenylalanine. The earlier analysis of some 550 of the donors excluded any sequence lacking an unambiguous match to a single V gene segment. An earlier analysis of about 590 of the donors classified V segments as functional when productive rearrangements were above 56.7% and as segregating when the standard deviation between donors was above 5%. A statistical classification framework was developed to diagnose cytomegalovirus status using the catalog of TCR beta chain sequences. A later analysis assigned V and J genes by comparing TCR nucleotide sequences with IMGT/GENE-DB human TR gene sequences. Using the TCRdist pipeline, a later analysis assigned CDR3 sequences along with most-parsimonious VDJ recombination scenarios. A later analysis defined each TCR beta chain by its CDR3 amino acid sequence plus V-gene family, and excluded reads lacking a unique V-gene family. A later analysis removed 592 highly shared, low-generation-probability nucleotide sequences to deal with suspected cross-contamination and a sequencing artifact. In a later analysis, a clonal expansion index for each public chain was calculated from normalized within-repertoire ranks of inferred template counts. Generation probabilities in a later analysis came from a VDJ recombination model fitted to out-of-frame rearrangements, and those results were checked against IGoR. In a later analysis, TCR-TCR, TCR-HLA and TCR-CMV co-occurrence was scored with hypergeometric tests, and a repertoire-size bias correction was applied to TCR pairs. False discovery rates were estimated in a later analysis by permuting HLA or CMV assignments 20 times. In a later analysis, co-occurring TCRs were grouped using DBSCAN, with TCRdist sequence similarity added in when clustering inside HLA-allele-positive subsets. Repertoires with fewer than 30,000 or more than 120,000 public chains, plus five repertoires with anomalous nucleotide sharing, were excluded from co-occurrence clustering. The table comes from immuneACCESS by way of TCRdb, which keeps in-frame sequences with V and J called. Part of the clones is missing from these tables; in studies checked, under half for an unresolved V gene and the rest for unknown reasons. Clonal size and the V and J genes are those of that table, whereas D and trimming came from the DNA. This sample is represented by approximately 150,000 clones; just over 75% of them were singletons. Roughly 1.6% of the sample goes to the ten largest clones.

On this clone: Its antigen remains undetermined. No clone much larger than this one lies a single base away; base qualities are absent.

Study-wide findings and limitations: Because counts were too low, roughly 18 rarely observed V segments, including chromosome 9 orphons, were left out of the earlier analysis of 587 of the donors. A further reported finding was that TCR beta sequences accurately predicted the HLA-A and HLA-B alleles for most subjects in the first cohort. Linkage disequilibrium might explain the correlated functional status among segregating V segments, but an unknown experimental factor could not be excluded. A cluster of highly shared sequence variants was judged likely to be a technical artifact of the sequencing pipeline. When HLA alleles, especially DR and DQ, strongly co-occurred, TCR associations were difficult to assign to individual alleles. Most TCR sequences were observed very rarely across donors, whereas some public TCRs were present in many individuals. The presence/absence analyses assumed that sequencing depth was roughly uniform across donors, and that assumption may not be true. A later analysis found that most CMV-associated TCR beta chains appeared HLA-restricted, with HLA associations seemingly driven largely by CMV exposure. In the study, some 180 TCR beta chains were listed as associated with cytomegalovirus. Because HLA typing was unavailable for some donors at each locus, only the typed subset was used in association tests. In a later analysis, HLA-associated TCR beta chains showed more clonal expansion and lower generation probabilities than non-associated chains that were equally common. Compared with the approximately 670-donor mean, donors in an Asian-associated ancestry cluster had fewer N-insertions in productive TCRs, according to a later genetic analysis. Several of the top co-occurrence clusters appeared to be linked to parvovirus B19, influenza, CMV and Epstein-Barr virus, according to a later analysis. The classifier was reported to diagnose cytomegalovirus status with high specificity and sensitivity in both the original and validation cohorts. In an earlier analysis of 587 of the donors, most TCR beta V segments appeared in productive rearrangements about 87% or about 30% of the time, broadly matching IMGT annotations. Only TCR beta chains were sequenced in this cohort, and the absence of alpha or paired-chain data limited detectable features. According to a later analysis, TCR association rates differed among HLA loci, with DRB1 alleles showing the most associated TCRs and HLA-C alleles showing the fewest. It was suggested by the authors that the approach could potentially be generalized to other disease states and immunological phenotypes. In a later analysis, about 17,000 TCR beta sequences were associated with specific HLA alleles at a false discovery rate of 0.05. The 87-base-pair reads could not distinguish some IMGT-functional V segments, including TRBV6-2 and TRBV6-3, so those segments were excluded. Three of the identified cytomegalovirus-associated TCR beta chains were confirmed in vitro to be specific for cytomegalovirus antigens. The only immune exposure information available for the cohort was CMV serostatus. An association between a missense DCLRE1C variant and V-gene and J-gene trimming of TCR beta chains was found in a later genetic analysis and replicated in an independent cohort.

The sequence was collected from a middle-aged man in good health and CMV-seronegative. Sample: PBMCs. Here the chain combines TRBV28 and TRBJ1-5; no D gene call is confident. In nucleotide form, the sequence is TGTGCCAGCAGTTTGGTCCAGGGCAATCAGCCCCAGCATTTT. This sequence encodes CASSLVQGNQPQHF.